This T cell receptor (beta chain) originates from a study of T cells in Graves' hyperthyroidism and ophthalmopathy. This CDR3 has 16 residues. The germline V gene encodes CDR1 SGHAT and CDR2 FQNNGV. The trim removed 4 bases at V and 10 bases at J, leaving 9 bases unmatched. Those patients with uncontrolled infection, other autoimmune disease, pregnancy or lactation were excluded. RNA transcripts were the template for amplifying TCR beta CDR3 regions. First-round RT-PCR targeting the TCR CDR3 was performed with the HTBI primer set. Each CDR3 protein is one row after TCRdb ran MiXCR on the multiplex PCR reads. Found here are roughly 570,000 distinct CDR3 sequences, around 46% of them singletons; the top ten hold about 8%. General study points: Blood samples included most of the expanded thyroid clonotypes exceeding 0.001.

Details on this clonotype: The antigen remains unidentified.

What was sequenced was peripheral blood or thyroid tissue (not recorded which). V and J are TRBV11-2 and TRBJ2-1, with TRBD2 identical over 14 bases. This receptor was obtained from a woman between 18 and 30 years old with Graves' hyperthyroidism. The CDR3 region is CASSSPGTSGSGEQFF. CDR3 coding DNA: TGTGCCAGCAGCTCCCCCGGGACTAGCGGGAGTGGGGAGCAGTTCTTC.